There are a few counts of the clone carrying this T cell receptor beta chain. TCRdb keeps only in-frame clones here, not all; method: immunoSEQ multiplex PCR. The data hold some 200,000 clones, with 65% to 85% observed a single time. The entry originates in a study of blood T cell repertoires in COVID-19. The source material was peripheral blood. The receptor's source is a woman aged 55-69 years with acute or convalescent COVID-19.

CDR3 loop: CASSQPGTGWTEAFF. The CDR3 nucleotides read TGTGCCAGTAGTCAACCCGGGACAGGGTGGACTGAAGCTTTCTTT. The rearrangement links TRBV19 to TRBJ1-1, with 9 bases lining up with TRBD1. CDR3 length: 15 residues. Looked up from germline, CDR1 is LNHDA and CDR2 is SQIVND (reference sequence). Trimming removed 5 bases from V and 5 bases from J; junction bases left unmatched: 9.